This T cell receptor beta chain was sequenced for a study of cytomegalovirus exposure and HLA in healthy donors. Whole-study findings and limits: Follow-up analysis later connected one missense variant in DCLRE1C with trimming of TCR beta V- and J-genes. Roughly even sequencing depth across donors was the assumption behind the presence/absence analyses.

This CDR3 spans 14 amino acids. Between the trimmed V and J ends, which lost 4 bases and 0 bases, there was a span of 13 bases. The germline V gene has CDR1 SQVTM and CDR2 ANQGSEA. Use of 60 Vbeta and 13 Jbeta primers characterized the PCR. Measured with immunoSEQ multiplex PCR; TCRdb has only the in-frame clones, and not every one. The top ten hold roughly 2% of the sample, which has around 150,000 clones, more than 70% seen once. Comment on this clone: Its antigen remains unidentified.

The TCR sequence derives from a man aged 25-45 years in good health and CMV-seronegative. The sequenced sample was PBMCs. The chain combines TRBV29-1 with TRBJ2-7; the D gene is possibly TRBD1 (5 bases). In DNA, the CDR3 is TGCAGCGTTGCGAAGGGGTCCCACTCCTACGAGCAGTACTTC. It codes for CSVAKGSHSYEQYF.